This T cell receptor beta chain is drawn from a study of blood T cells in healthy people across ages. Study-wide background: T cells yielded about one barcoded beta molecule per two cells through template switching.

In germline, CDR1 is DFQATT, CDR2 SNEGSKA (reference sequence). The CDR3 covers 14 residues. The V end was cut by 0 bases, the J end by 2 bases, with 10 bases between. Worth noting for this clonotype: Its antigen is not known.

Study-wide points: PBMCs went unsorted, and a conclusive naive versus antigen-experienced comparison was therefore prevented. Diversity estimated from one million T cells was considered an underestimate.

With a J-beta primer mix and a sample-barcoded 5' primer, a second PCR ran about 7 to 12 cycles. A template-switch adaptor with 12 random nucleotides tagged each cDNA molecule. In TCRdb, the 5' RACE reads were re-called with MiXCR into one record per CDR3 protein. The sample carries roughly 800,000 distinct CDR3 sequences, around half recorded once. The clonotype comes from an elderly man in good health. Sequencing input: blood. The rearrangement links TRBV20-1 to TRBJ2-5; tentatively, D is TRBD2 (5 bases). This chain's CDR3 is CSARDWTGQETQYF. Here the CDR3 DNA reads TGCAGTGCTAGAGATTGGACGGGACAAGAGACCCAGTACTTC.